A selection of T cell receptor beta chains follows, all from one sample in a study of T cell responses to AZD1222 COVID-19 vaccine. The table came from immunoSEQ multiplex PCR; TCRdb's copy has only in-frame clones and leaves some out. The data contain about 120,000 clones, 80% to 90% of them singletons. This material consisted of peripheral blood, taken 28 days after the second AZD1222 dose. The origin of the receptors is an adult who received the AZD1222 COVID-19 vaccine. CDR3s include the opening cysteine and the closing phenylalanine or tryptophan. Fields, in order: CDR3 protein, CDR3 DNA, V gene, J gene, D gene, CDR3 length, clone size. The D gene is left open where the match is weak. Rows may omit the clone size; those that give it use once, few, many or a size class.

CSVPTSSGASYNEQFF,TGCAGCGTGCCAACCTCTAGCGGGGCCTCCTACAATGAGCAGTTCTTC,TRBV29-1,TRBJ2-1,TRBD2,16,-
CASSTRMGLTYEQYF,TGTGCCAGTAGTACCCGTATGGGGTTGACCTACGAGCAGTACTTC,TRBV19,TRBJ2-7,-,15,-
CATGSGETQYF,TGTGCCACCGGTAGCGGCGAGACCCAGTACTTC,TRBV3-1/TRBV3-2,TRBJ2-5,-,11,-
CAVGVQETQYF,TGTGCCGTCGGGGTCCAGGAGACCCAGTACTTC,TRBV10-3,TRBJ2-5,-,11,-
CASSPAQGDHEQYF,TGTGCCAGCAGTCCGGCTCAGGGAGATCACGAGCAGTACTTC,TRBV27,TRBJ2-7,-,14,-
CASRVRQGAANEKLFF,TGTGCCAGCAGAGTACGACAGGGGGCGGCTAATGAAAAACTGTTTTTT,TRBV5-5,TRBJ1-4,TRBD1,16,-
CATSDFQDRVKQPQHF,TGTGCCACCAGTGATTTCCAGGACAGGGTCAAACAGCCCCAGCATTTT,TRBV24-1,TRBJ1-5,TRBD1,16,-
CASVREIMGEQYF,TGTGCCAGCGTGAGAGAAATAATGGGCGAGCAGTACTTC,TRBV6-5,TRBJ2-7,-,13,-
CASSLELVEQYF,TGTGCCAGCAGCTTGGAGCTGGTCGAGCAGTACTTC,TRBV5-6,TRBJ2-7,-,12,-
CASSKDGYEQYF,TGCGCCAGCAGCAAGGACGGCTACGAGCAGTACTTC,TRBV5-1,TRBJ2-7,-,12,-
CASSFLQGTAEAFF,TGTGCCAGCAGTTTTCTACAGGGAACTGCTGAAGCTTTCTTT,TRBV28,TRBJ1-1,-,14,-
CASSSALMSSGNTIYF,TGTGCCAGCAGTTCGGCTCTCATGAGCTCTGGAAACACCATATATTTT,TRBV28,TRBJ1-3,-,16,-
CASTPSASGTEAFF,TGTGCCAGCACCCCCTCAGCATCCGGGACTGAAGCTTTCTTT,TRBV14,TRBJ1-1,-,14,once
CASSFFLAGGQETQYF,TGCGCCAGCAGCTTTTTTTTAGCGGGGGGGCAAGAGACCCAGTACTTC,TRBV5-1,TRBJ2-5,TRBD2,16,-
CASVGTIRDTEAFF,TGTGCCAGCGTCGGGACCATCCGGGATACTGAAGCTTTCTTT,TRBV6-5,TRBJ1-1,-,14,few
CSVSGTSGPTDTQYF,TGCAGCGTTTCCGGGACTAGCGGACCCACAGATACGCAGTATTTT,TRBV29-1,TRBJ2-3,TRBD2,15,-
CASSLHGNNSPLHF,TGTGCCAGCAGTTTACACGGGAATAATTCACCCCTCCACTTT,TRBV28,TRBJ1-6,-,14,-
CATSVFSGRGNEQFF,TGTGCCACCAGTGTTTTTAGCGGGAGAGGTAATGAGCAGTTCTTC,TRBV24-1,TRBJ2-1,TRBD2,15,-
CAISENQGRTGPQHF,TGTGCCATCAGTGAAAACCAGGGGCGTACTGGGCCCCAGCATTTT,TRBV10-3,TRBJ1-5,-,15,-
CASSYGDSSYEQYF,TGTGCCAGCAGTTACGGAGACTCCAGCTACGAGCAGTACTTC,TRBV6-5,TRBJ2-7,-,14,-
CASSLGGWEKLFF,TGTGCCAGCAGCTTAGGGGGCTGGGAAAAACTGTTTTTT,TRBV13,TRBJ1-4,-,13,-
CASRPQEYSNQPQHF,TGTGCCAGCAGGCCACAGGAGTATAGCAATCAGCCCCAGCATTTT,TRBV6-5,TRBJ1-5,-,15,-
CASSQARLVYNEQFF,TGCGCCAGCAGCCAAGCACGACTAGTATACAATGAGCAGTTCTTC,TRBV4-1,TRBJ2-1,-,15,-
CASSLTGTVGYTF,TGTGCCAGCAGCTTGACCGGGACAGTTGGCTACACCTTC,TRBV7-2,TRBJ1-2,TRBD1,13,-
CASSYSWTTHEQYF,TGTGCCAGCAGTTACTCGTGGACGACCCACGAGCAGTACTTC,TRBV6-2/TRBV6-3,TRBJ2-7,-,14,-
CASSLVGLSEAFF,TGTGCCAGCAGCTTAGTGGGATTAAGTGAAGCTTTCTTT,TRBV11-3,TRBJ1-1,-,13,-
CAWTPGSQGTQYF,TGTGCCTGGACTCCGGGATCCCAAGGGACCCAGTACTTC,TRBV30,TRBJ2-5,-,13,-
CASSQDWGNQPQHF,TGCGCCAGCAGCCAAGATTGGGGAAATCAGCCCCAGCATTTT,TRBV4-3,TRBJ1-5,-,14,-
CASSRLALDTQYF,TGTGCCAGCAGCCGACTAGCGTTAGATACGCAGTATTTT,TRBV3-1/TRBV3-2,TRBJ2-3,TRBD2,13,-
CASSPGGQFYNEQFF,TGTGCCAGCAGTCCCGGGGGGCAGTTTTACAATGAGCAGTTCTTC,TRBV6-2/TRBV6-3,TRBJ2-1,-,15,-
CATSELTGGIAETFF,TGTGCCACCAGTGAGTTGACAGGGGGAATAGCGGAGACGTTCTTC,TRBV24-1,TRBJ2-1,TRBD1,15,-
CASSQDGGSGGYTF,TGCGCCAGCAGCCAAGATGGAGGTAGTGGTGGCTACACCTTC,TRBV4-3,TRBJ1-2,-,14,-
CASSPQGGAAWGYTF,TGTGCCAGCAGTCCTCAAGGGGGCGCCGCGTGGGGCTACACCTTC,TRBV6-5,TRBJ1-2,TRBD1,15,-
CASSPPQGRNTEAFF,TGTGCCAGCTCACCACCACAGGGGCGGAACACTGAAGCTTTCTTT,TRBV18,TRBJ1-1,TRBD1,15,-
CASAGVGNTIYF,TGTGCCAGCGCCGGGGTGGGAAACACCATATATTTT,TRBV18,TRBJ1-3,-,12,few
CASSQVGTAAFF,TGCGCCAGCAGCCAAGTTGGGACAGCTGCTTTCTTT,TRBV4-3,TRBJ1-1,TRBD1,12,once
CASSLGGTGDEQYF,TGTGCCAGCAGCTTAGGCGGGACAGGGGACGAGCAGTACTTC,TRBV7-2,TRBJ2-7,TRBD1,14,-
CASSEWRGDTQYF,TGTGCCAGCAGTGAATGGCGAGGCGATACGCAGTATTTT,TRBV6-1,TRBJ2-3,-,13,-
CASSLFRAVSYEQYF,TGTGCCAGCAGTTTATTCAGGGCCGTTTCCTACGAGCAGTACTTC,TRBV28,TRBJ2-7,-,15,-
CASSPGGQQETQYF,TGTGCCAGCAGTCCTGGGGGGCAACAAGAGACCCAGTACTTC,TRBV5-4,TRBJ2-5,-,14,-
CASQTRDRLYGYTF,TGTGCCAGCCAGACCCGGGACAGGCTTTATGGCTACACCTTC,TRBV6-5,TRBJ1-2,TRBD1,14,-
CASSQDSGGTVYGYTF,TGTGCCAGCAGCCAAGATTCCGGAGGGACGGTCTATGGCTACACCTTC,TRBV4-2,TRBJ1-2,-,16,-
CASSLGPTQPQHF,TGCGCCAGCAGCTTGGGACCTACTCAGCCCCAGCATTTT,TRBV5-1,TRBJ1-5,-,13,-
CASSPSVLEETQYF,TGTGCCAGCTCACCCTCAGTGCTGGAAGAGACCCAGTACTTC,TRBV18,TRBJ2-5,-,14,few
CASSESRGQTEAFF,TGTGCCAGCAGTGAATCGAGGGGCCAGACTGAAGCTTTCTTT,TRBV6-1,TRBJ1-1,-,14,-
CASSLAGGQEQYF,TGCGCCAGCAGCTTAGCAGGTGGGCAGGAGCAGTACTTC,TRBV5-1,TRBJ2-7,-,13,-
CASSFSLYGYTF,TGTGCCAGCAGTTTCAGCCTCTATGGCTACACCTTC,TRBV12-3/TRBV12-4,TRBJ1-2,-,12,-
CASTYDRVEKLFF,TGTGCCAGCACCTACGACAGGGTCGAAAAACTGTTTTTT,TRBV5-8,TRBJ1-4,TRBD1,13,few
CSVLTGGLFTGELFF,TGCAGCGTTTTGACAGGGGGCTTGTTCACCGGGGAGCTGTTTTTT,TRBV29-1,TRBJ2-2,TRBD1,15,-
CSASRYSGPSTDTQYF,TGCAGTGCTAGTCGGTATAGTGGGCCCAGCACAGATACGCAGTATTTT,TRBV20-1,TRBJ2-3,-,16,-
CASSSPVEGGGYNEQFF,TGTGCCAGCAGCTCTCCCGTCGAGGGGGGGGGCTACAATGAGCAGTTCTTC,TRBV11-2,TRBJ2-1,-,17,-
CASSQGNSPLHF,TGTGCCAGCTCACAGGGGAATTCACCCCTCCACTTT,TRBV18,TRBJ1-6,-,12,-